A selection of T cell receptor beta chains follows, all from one sample in a study of Ad26.COV2.S vaccination and SARS-CoV-2 variants. Using immunoSEQ multiplex PCR, the repertoire was profiled, and TCRdb retains in-frame clones only, with some absent. The sample includes over 450,000 clones, about 89% of them seen just once. The sample in question was peripheral blood, obtained in a trial of Ad26.COV2.S vaccine versus placebo. The receptor set was obtained from a person aged 18-65 years who received the Ad26.COV2.S COVID-19 vaccine or a placebo. The CDR3 runs from the conserved cysteine through the conserved F or W. The D gene is left open where the match is weak. Size is stated for part of the rows, as once, few or many counts, or as a class when the clone is expanded.

J gene,V gene,clone size,D gene,CDR3 protein,CDR3 DNA
TRBJ1-6,TRBV28,.,.,CASMGASYNSPLHF,TGTGCCAGCATGGGGGCCTCTTATAATTCACCCCTCCACTTT
TRBJ2-1,TRBV14,.,TRBD2,CASSQTSGDYNEQFF,TGTGCCAGCAGCCAAACTAGCGGTGACTACAATGAGCAGTTCTTC
TRBJ2-7,TRBV6-1,.,.,CASSEQGPLSYEQYF,TGTGCCAGCAGTGAACAGGGTCCCCTCTCCTACGAGCAGTACTTC
TRBJ2-6,TRBV5-4,.,.,CASSLDPGSGANVLTF,TGTGCCAGCAGCTTAGATCCAGGCTCTGGGGCCAACGTCCTGACTTTC
TRBJ2-7,TRBV18,.,TRBD1,CASTRDSSSYEQYF,TGTGCCAGCACGAGGGACAGTAGCTCCTACGAGCAGTACTTC
TRBJ1-3,TRBV14,.,.,CASSRGYRDSGNTIYF,TGTGCCAGCAGCCGCGGATACAGGGACTCTGGAAACACCATATATTTT
TRBJ2-7,TRBV15,.,.,CATSRETRPPYEQYF,TGTGCCACCAGCAGAGAGACCCGGCCTCCGTACGAGCAGTACTTC
TRBJ2-3,TRBV4-2,once,.,CASSPARGPRADTQYF,TGTGCCAGCAGCCCCGCCCGGGGTCCGAGGGCAGATACGCAGTATTTT
TRBJ2-1,TRBV6-2/TRBV6-3,.,TRBD2,CASSLPWGGGNSFDEQFF,TGTGCCAGCAGCCTCCCCTGGGGCGGGGGGAATTCATTTGATGAGCAGTTCTTC
TRBJ1-1,TRBV5-1,.,TRBD1,CASSLGRGQANTEAFF,TGCGCCAGCAGCTTGGGCCGGGGACAGGCGAACACTGAAGCTTTCTTT
TRBJ2-3,TRBV18,.,TRBD1,CASSLNRDRATDTQYF,TGTGCCAGCTCACTTAACCGGGACAGAGCCACAGATACGCAGTATTTT
TRBJ2-1,TRBV28,.,TRBD2,CASMGLAGVNNEQFF,TGTGCCAGCATGGGACTAGCGGGAGTTAACAATGAGCAGTTCTTC
TRBJ1-5,TRBV4-1,.,.,CASSQDWGRRSNQPQHF,TGCGCCAGCAGCCAAGATTGGGGGAGGCGTAGCAATCAGCCCCAGCATTTT
TRBJ2-1,TRBV7-6,.,.,CASSPGGGRVYNEQFF,TGTGCCAGCAGCCCAGGGGGGGGCCGGGTTTACAATGAGCAGTTCTTC
TRBJ2-5,TRBV20-1,.,.,CSANNRETQYF,TGCAGTGCCAACAATAGAGAGACCCAGTACTTC
TRBJ2-2,TRBV7-9,.,TRBD2,CASSLLAGVLTGELFF,TGTGCCAGCAGCCTCCTAGCGGGAGTTTTGACCGGGGAGCTGTTTTTT
TRBJ2-3,TRBV6-4,once,.,CATLQLSSSTDTQYF,TGTGCCACCCTCCAACTCAGTTCTAGCACAGATACGCAGTATTTT
TRBJ2-2,TRBV7-9,.,.,CASSFLDSRPGELFF,TGTGCCAGCAGCTTCCTGGACAGCAGGCCCGGGGAGCTGTTTTTT
TRBJ1-6,TRBV28,.,.,CASGVVANSPLHF,TGTGCCAGCGGGGTGGTGGCTAATTCACCCCTCCACTTT
TRBJ2-7,TRBV28,.,.,CASSPAPATYEQYF,TGTGCCAGCAGTCCGGCTCCGGCTACCTACGAGCAGTACTTC
TRBJ2-1,TRBV18,.,TRBD1,CASSLTQGARSSYNEQFF,TGTGCCAGCTCACTTACACAGGGGGCTCGAAGCTCCTACAATGAGCAGTTCTTC
TRBJ2-3,TRBV2,.,.,CASSDPTLGRGITDTQYF,TGTGCCAGCAGTGACCCAACCCTCGGACGGGGAATCACAGATACGCAGTATTTT
TRBJ2-1,TRBV1,few,.,CTSSQDRLIAGLAGDQGPYNEQFF,TGCACCAGCAGCCAAGATCGATTGATCGCCGGACTAGCGGGTGACCAGGGCCCCTACAATGAGCAGTTCTTC
TRBJ2-2,TRBV6-5,.,TRBD2,CASSYSWDLAVGELFF,TGTGCCAGCAGTTACTCTTGGGACCTAGCGGTCGGGGAGCTGTTTTTT
TRBJ1-2,TRBV11-2,.,.,CASSLDFGPGVDGYTF,.
TRBJ1-3,TRBV27,.,.,CASSSIYSGNTIYF,TGTGCCAGCAGTTCCATTTACTCTGGAAACACCATATATTTT
TRBJ2-7,TRBV19,.,.,CASSQDRQANYEQYF,TGTGCCAGTAGTCAAGACAGACAGGCAAACTACGAGCAGTACTTC
TRBJ1-1,TRBV29-1,.,TRBD1,CSAYDRGRVTEAFF,TGCAGCGCCTACGACAGGGGCAGGGTCACTGAAGCTTTCTTT
TRBJ1-1,TRBV24-1,.,.,CATSEGDNTEAFF,TGTGCCACCAGTGAGGGAGACAACACTGAAGCTTTCTTT
TRBJ2-3,TRBV30,.,.,CAWAWGQVADTQYF,TGTGCCTGGGCATGGGGACAAGTCGCAGATACGCAGTATTTT
TRBJ1-2,TRBV18,.,TRBD1,CASSPGWDRGLPNYGYTF,TGTGCCAGCTCACCGGGTTGGGACAGGGGTCTCCCTAACTATGGCTACACCTTC
TRBJ1-1,TRBV12-3/TRBV12-4,.,.,CASSLARSAEAFF,TGTGCCAGCAGTTTAGCAAGGAGCGCTGAAGCTTTCTTT
TRBJ2-1,TRBV19,.,.,CASSRSLLVNYNEQFF,TGTGCCAGTAGTCGCTCCCTTCTAGTTAACTACAATGAGCAGTTCTTC
TRBJ2-7,TRBV28,once,TRBD2,CASSLYSRAASGLYEQYF,TGTGCCAGCAGTTTATATTCTCGGGCTGCTAGCGGTCTCTACGAGCAGTACTTC